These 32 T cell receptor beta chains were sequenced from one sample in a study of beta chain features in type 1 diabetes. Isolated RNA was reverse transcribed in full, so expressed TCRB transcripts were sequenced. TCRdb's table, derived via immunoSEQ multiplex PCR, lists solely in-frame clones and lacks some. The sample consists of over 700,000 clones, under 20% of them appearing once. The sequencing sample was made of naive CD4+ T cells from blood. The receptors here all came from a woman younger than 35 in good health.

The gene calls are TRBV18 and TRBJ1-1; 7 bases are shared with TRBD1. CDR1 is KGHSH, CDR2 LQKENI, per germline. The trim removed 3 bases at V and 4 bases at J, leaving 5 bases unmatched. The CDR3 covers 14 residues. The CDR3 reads CASSPDRASTEAFF. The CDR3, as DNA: TGTGCCAGCTCACCTGACAGGGCGAGCACTGAAGCTTTCTTT. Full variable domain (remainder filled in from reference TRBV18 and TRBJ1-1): NAGVMQNPRHLVRRRGQEARLRCSPMKGHSHVYWYRQLPEEGLKFMVYLQKENIIDESGMPKERFSAEFPKEGPSILRIQQVVRGDSAAYFCASSPDRASTEAFFGQGTRLTVV.

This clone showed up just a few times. CDR3 DNA sequence: TGCGCCAGCAGCTTGGCCGACACTTCCTACAATGAGCAGTTCTTC. This sequence encodes CASSLADTSYNEQFF. V usage is TRBV5-1 and J usage is TRBJ2-1; D uncertain. The V gene's germline CDR1 is SGHRS and CDR2 YFSETQ. There are 15 residues in the CDR3. With 0 bases removed from V and 1 base from J, the gap between germline ends came to 8 bases.

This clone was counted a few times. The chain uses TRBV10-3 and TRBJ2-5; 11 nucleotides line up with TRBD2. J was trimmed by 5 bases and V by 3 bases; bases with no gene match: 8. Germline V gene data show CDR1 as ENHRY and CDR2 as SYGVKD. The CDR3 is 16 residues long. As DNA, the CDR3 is TGTGCCATCAGTGATGTAGCGGGAGGGTTGCCGGAGACCCAGTACTTC. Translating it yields CAISDVAGGLPETQYF.

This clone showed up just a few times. As DNA, the CDR3 is TGCAGTGCTCGGGACAGGGGGAAATACTTC. This sequence encodes CSARDRGKYF. The chain couples TRBV20-1 to TRBJ2-7; 11 bases map to TRBD1. This CDR3 is built from 10 residues. The germline CDR1 and CDR2 sequences are DFQATT and SNEGSKA (reference sequence). After removal of 5 bases from V and 13 bases from J, the junction contained 4 bases not matched to a gene.

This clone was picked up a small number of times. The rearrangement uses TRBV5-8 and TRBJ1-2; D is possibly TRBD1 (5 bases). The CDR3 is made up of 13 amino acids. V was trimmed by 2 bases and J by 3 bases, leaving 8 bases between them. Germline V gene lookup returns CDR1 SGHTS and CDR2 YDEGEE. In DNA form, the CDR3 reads TGTGCCAGCAGCTTTGCCAGGGACTATGGCTACACCTTC. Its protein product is CASSFARDYGYTF.

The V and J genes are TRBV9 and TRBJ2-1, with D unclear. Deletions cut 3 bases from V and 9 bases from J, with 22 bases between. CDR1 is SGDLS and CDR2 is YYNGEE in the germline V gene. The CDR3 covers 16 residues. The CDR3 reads CASSATLHIPQSEQFF. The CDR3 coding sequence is TGTGCCAGCAGCGCGACGTTACACATACCTCAGAGTGAGCAGTTCTTC.

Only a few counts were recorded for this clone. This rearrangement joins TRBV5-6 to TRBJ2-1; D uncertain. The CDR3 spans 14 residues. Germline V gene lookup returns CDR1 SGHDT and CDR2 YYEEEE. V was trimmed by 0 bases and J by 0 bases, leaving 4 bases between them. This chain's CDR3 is CASSLESSYNEQFF. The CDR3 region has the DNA TGTGCCAGCAGCTTGGAGAGCTCCTACAATGAGCAGTTCTTC. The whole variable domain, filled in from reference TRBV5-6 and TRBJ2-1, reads DAGVTQSPTHLIKTRGQQVTLRCSPKSGHDTVSWYQQALGQGPQFIFQYYEEEERQRGNFPDRFSGHQFPNYSSELNVNALLLGDSALYLCASSLESSYNEQFFGPGTRLTVL.

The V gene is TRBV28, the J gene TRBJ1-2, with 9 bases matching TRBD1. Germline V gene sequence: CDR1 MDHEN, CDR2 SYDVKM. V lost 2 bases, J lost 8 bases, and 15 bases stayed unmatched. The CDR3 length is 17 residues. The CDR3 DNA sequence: TGTGCCAGCAGTTTAGTCTTCGGGACAGGGCGGCCTAGGGGCTACACCTTC. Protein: CASSLVFGTGRPRGYTF.

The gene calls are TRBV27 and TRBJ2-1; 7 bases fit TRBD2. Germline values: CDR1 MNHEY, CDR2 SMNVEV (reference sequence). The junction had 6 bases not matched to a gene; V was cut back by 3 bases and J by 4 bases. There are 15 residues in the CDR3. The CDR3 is CASSLGGREYNEQFF. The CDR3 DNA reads TGTGCCAGCAGTTTGGGCGGGAGAGAGTACAATGAGCAGTTCTTC.

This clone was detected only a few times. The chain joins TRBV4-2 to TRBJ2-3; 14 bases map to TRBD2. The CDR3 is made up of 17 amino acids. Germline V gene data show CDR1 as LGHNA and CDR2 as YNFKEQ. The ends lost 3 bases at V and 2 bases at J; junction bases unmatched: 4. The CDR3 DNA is TGTGCCAGCAGCCACGGGACTAGCGGGAGATCCACAGATACGCAGTATTTT. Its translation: CASSHGTSGRSTDTQYF.

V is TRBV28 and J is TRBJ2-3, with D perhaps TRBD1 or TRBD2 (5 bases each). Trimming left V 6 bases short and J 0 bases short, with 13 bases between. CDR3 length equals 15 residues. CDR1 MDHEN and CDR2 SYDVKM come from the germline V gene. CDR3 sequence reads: CASSPLGDSTDTQYF. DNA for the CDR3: TGTGCCAGCAGCCCTTTGGGGGACAGCACAGATACGCAGTATTTT.

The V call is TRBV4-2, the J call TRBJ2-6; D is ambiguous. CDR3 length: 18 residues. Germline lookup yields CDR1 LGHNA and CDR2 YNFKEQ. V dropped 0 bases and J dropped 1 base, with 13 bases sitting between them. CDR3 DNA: TGTGCCAGCAGCCAAGAATCAAGCTTCAATTCTGGGGCCAACGTCCTGACTTTC. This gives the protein CASSQESSFNSGANVLTF.

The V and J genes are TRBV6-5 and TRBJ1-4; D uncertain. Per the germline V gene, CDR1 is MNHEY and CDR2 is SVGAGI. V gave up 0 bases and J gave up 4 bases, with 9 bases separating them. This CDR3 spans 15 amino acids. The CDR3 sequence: CASSYSPRVNEKLFF. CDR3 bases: TGTGCCAGCAGTTACTCCCCCAGAGTTAATGAAAAACTGTTTTTT.

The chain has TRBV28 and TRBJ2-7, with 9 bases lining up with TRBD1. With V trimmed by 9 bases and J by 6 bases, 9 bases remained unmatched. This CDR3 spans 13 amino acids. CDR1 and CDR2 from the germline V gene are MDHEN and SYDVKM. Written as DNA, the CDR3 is TGTGCCAGTACGACAGGGGGGCGAAGCGAGCAGTACTTC. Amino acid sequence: CASTTGGRSEQYF.

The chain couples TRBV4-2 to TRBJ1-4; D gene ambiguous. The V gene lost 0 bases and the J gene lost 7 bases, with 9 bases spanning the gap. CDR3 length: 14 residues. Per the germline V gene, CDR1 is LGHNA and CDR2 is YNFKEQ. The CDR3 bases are TGTGCCAGCAGCCAAGAGGGTGCGAGTGAAAAACTGTTTTTT. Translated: CASSQEGASEKLFF.

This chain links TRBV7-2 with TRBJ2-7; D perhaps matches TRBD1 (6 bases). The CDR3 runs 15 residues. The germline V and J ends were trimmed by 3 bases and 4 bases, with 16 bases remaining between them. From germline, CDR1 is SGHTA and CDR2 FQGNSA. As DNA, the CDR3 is TGTGCCAGCAGCTTGATCTTCCAGGGGATATACGAGCAGTACTTC. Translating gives CASSLIFQGIYEQYF.

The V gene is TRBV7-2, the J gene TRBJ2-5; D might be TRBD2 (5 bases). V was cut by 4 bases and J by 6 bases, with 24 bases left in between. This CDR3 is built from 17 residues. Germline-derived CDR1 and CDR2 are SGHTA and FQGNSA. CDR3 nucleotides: TGTGCCAGCAGCTCCTCTGGCGGGCCTCCCCCAGTAAAGACCCAGTACTTC. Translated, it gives CASSSSGGPPPVKTQYF.

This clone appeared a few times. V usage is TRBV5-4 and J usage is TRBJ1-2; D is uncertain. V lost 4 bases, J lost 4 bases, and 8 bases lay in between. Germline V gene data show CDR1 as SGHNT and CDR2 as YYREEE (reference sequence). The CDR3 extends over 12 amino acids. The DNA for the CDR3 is TGTGCCAGCAGCCTCCCTGGCTATGGCTACACCTTC. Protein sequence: CASSLPGYGYTF.

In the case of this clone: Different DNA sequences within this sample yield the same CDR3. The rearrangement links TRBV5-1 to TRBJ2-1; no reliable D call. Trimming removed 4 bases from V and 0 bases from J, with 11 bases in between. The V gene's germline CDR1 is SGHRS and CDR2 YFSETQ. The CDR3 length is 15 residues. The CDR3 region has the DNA TGCGCCAGCAGCCTAGGGTCAAGCTCCTACAATGAGCAGTTCTTC. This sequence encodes CASSLGSSSYNEQFF.

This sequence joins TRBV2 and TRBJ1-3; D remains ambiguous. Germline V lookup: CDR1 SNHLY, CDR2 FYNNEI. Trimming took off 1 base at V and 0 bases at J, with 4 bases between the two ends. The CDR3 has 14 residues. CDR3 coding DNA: TGTGCCAGCAGTGAAGAGGTCTCTGGAAACACCATATATTTT. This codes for CASSEEVSGNTIYF.

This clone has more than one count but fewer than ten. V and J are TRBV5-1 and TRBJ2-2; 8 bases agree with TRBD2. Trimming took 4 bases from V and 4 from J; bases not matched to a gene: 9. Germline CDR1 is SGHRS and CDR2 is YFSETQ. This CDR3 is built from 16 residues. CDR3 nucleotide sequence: TGCGCCAGCAGCCGCCTCGGGAGGGGCTTCACCGGGGAGCTGTTTTTT. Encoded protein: CASSRLGRGFTGELFF.

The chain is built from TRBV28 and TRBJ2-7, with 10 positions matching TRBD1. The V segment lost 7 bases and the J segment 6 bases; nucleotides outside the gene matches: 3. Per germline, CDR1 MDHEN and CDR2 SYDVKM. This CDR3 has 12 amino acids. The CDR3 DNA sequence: TGTGCCAGCACGGGACAGGGGTCCGAGCAGTACTTC. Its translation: CASTGQGSEQYF. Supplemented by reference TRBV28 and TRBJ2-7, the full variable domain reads DVKVTQSSRYLVKRTGEKVFLECVQDMDHENMFWYRQDPGLGLRLIYFSYDVKMKEKGDIPEGYSVSREKKERFSLILESASTNQTSMYLCASTGQGSEQYFGPGTRLTVT.

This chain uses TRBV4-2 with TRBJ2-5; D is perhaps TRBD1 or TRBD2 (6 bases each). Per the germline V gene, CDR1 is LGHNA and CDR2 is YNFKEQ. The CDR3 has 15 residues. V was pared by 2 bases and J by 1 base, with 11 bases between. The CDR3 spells CASSQPGATQETQYF. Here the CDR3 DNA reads TGTGCCAGCAGCCAACCGGGGGCCACCCAAGAGACCCAGTACTTC.

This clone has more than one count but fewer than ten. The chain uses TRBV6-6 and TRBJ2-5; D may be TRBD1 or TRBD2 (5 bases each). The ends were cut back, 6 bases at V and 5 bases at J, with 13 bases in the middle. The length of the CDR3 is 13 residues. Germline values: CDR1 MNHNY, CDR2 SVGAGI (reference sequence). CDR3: CASSDRGAETQYF. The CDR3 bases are TGTGCCAGCAGCGATCGAGGGGCCGAGACCCAGTACTTC.

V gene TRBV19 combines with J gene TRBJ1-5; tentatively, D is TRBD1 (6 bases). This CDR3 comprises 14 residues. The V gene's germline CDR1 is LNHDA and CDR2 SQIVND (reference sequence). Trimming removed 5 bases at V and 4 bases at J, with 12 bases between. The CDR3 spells CASSPRTDNQPQHF. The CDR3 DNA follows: TGTGCCAGTAGTCCCCGGACAGATAATCAGCCCCAGCATTTT.

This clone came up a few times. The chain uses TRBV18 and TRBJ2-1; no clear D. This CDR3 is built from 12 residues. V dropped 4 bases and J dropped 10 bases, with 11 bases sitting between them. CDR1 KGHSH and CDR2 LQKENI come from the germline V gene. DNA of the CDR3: TGTGCCAGCTCACTGGGAAAGGAAGAGCAGTTCTTC. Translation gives CASSLGKEEQFF.

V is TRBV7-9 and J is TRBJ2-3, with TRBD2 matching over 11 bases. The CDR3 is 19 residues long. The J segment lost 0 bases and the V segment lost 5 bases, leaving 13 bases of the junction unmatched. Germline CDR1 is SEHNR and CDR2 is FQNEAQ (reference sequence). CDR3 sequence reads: CASSQLWGTSGSSTDTQYF. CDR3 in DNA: TGTGCCAGCAGCCAATTATGGGGGACTAGCGGCTCTAGCACAGATACGCAGTATTTT.

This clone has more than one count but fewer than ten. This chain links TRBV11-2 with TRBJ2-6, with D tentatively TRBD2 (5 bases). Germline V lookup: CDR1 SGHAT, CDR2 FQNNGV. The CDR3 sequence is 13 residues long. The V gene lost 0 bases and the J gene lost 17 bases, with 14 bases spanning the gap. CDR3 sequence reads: CASSLDWSGSLTF. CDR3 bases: TGTGCCAGCAGCTTAGATTGGTCGGGATCCTTGACTTTC.

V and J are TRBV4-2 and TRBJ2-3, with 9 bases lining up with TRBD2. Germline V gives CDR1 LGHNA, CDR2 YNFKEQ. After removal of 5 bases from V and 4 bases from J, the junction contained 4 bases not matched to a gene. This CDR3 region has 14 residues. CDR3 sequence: CASSVSGSADTQYF. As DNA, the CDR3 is TGTGCCAGCAGCGTTAGCGGGAGCGCAGATACGCAGTATTTT.

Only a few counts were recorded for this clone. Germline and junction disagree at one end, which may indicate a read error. This CDR3 is CASYRDSPVF. Here the CDR3 DNA reads TGTGCCAGCTACCGGGACAGCCCAGTCTTT. This chain connects TRBV2 to TRBJ2-7; 7 nucleotides match TRBD1. CDR3 length: 10 residues. Germline V lookup: CDR1 SNHLY, CDR2 FYNNEI.

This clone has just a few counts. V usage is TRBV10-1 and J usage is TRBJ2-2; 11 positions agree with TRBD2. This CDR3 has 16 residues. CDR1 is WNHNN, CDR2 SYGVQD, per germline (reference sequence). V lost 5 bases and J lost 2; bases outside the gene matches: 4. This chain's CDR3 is CASSKGTSGNTGELFF. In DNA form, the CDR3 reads TGCGCCAGCAGTAAGGGGACTAGCGGAAACACCGGGGAGCTGTTTTTT.

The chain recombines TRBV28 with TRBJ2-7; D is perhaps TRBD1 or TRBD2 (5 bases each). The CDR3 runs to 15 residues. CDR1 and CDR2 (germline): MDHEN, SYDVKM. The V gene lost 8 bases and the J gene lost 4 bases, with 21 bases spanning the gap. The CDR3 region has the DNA TGTGCCAGCGGGAATGGGGGTCTCGCGCTATACGAGCAGTACTTC. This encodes CASGNGGLALYEQYF.